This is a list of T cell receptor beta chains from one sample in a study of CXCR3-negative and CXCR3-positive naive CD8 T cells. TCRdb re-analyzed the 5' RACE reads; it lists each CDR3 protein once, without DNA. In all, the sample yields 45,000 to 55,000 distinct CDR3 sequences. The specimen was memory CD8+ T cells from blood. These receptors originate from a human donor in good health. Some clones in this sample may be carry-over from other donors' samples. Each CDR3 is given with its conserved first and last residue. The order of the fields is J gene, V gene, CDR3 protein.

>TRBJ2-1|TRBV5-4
CASSGGTGGNEQFF
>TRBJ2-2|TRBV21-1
CASSKDWLCIPNTGELFF
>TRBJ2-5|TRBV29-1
CSAEGRLETQYF
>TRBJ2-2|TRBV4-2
CASSRYAGELFF
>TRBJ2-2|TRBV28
CASSLLDTGDELFF
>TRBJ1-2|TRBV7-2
CASSIFDSGTGGGGYTF
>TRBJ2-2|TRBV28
CASSRRGFTGELFF
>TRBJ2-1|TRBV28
CASSLSLGERDEQFF
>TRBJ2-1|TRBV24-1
CSTSIYNEQFF
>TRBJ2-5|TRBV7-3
CASSWYPDRLETQYF
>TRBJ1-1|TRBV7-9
CASSYRESDTEAFF
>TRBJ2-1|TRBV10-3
CAISEYNYNEQFF
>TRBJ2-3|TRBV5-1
CASSLVGGGDTQYF
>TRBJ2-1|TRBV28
CASSLQGRNIEQFF
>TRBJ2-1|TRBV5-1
CASRWTADNEQFF
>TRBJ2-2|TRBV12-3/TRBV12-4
CASTAGGWGTEELFF
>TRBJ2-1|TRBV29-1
CSETAGLAGEPYNEQFF
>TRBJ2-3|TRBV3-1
CASSPRCGGHSTDTQYF
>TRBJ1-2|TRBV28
CASSSDGTAGGYTF
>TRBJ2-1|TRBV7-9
CASSLAGLSSYNEQFF
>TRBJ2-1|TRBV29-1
CSVLGLAGENEQFF
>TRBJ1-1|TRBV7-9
CASSSLRVEITEAFF
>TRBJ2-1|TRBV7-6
CASSLGETGNEQFF